Listed below are T cell receptor beta chains from one sample, sequenced in a study of T cells in Graves' hyperthyroidism and ophthalmopathy. One entry per CDR3 protein results from TCRdb running MiXCR on the multiplex PCR reads. This table has roughly 700,000 distinct CDR3 sequences, about a third appearing once. The sequenced sample was blood. The receptors were sampled from a woman between 40 and 55 years old with Graves' hyperthyroidism. Both conserved end residues are part of each CDR3. A D gene is named only where the DNA matches it firmly. Rows may omit the clone size; those that give it use once, few, many or a size class.

clone_size d_call j_call v_call cdr3_nt cdr3_aa
. . TRBJ2-7 TRBV29-1 TGCAGCGTCGCTGCGGTGCAGGGGTACGAGCAGTACTTC CSVAAVQGYEQYF
. . TRBJ2-5 TRBV5-5 TGTGCCAGCAGCTTGGATGCCCAGGCCCAAGAGACCCAGTACTTC CASSLDAQAQETQYF
many . TRBJ1-5 TRBV7-8 TGTGCCAGCAGCCGACAGAGTTTTCAGCCCCAGCATTTT CASSRQSFQPQHF
. . TRBJ2-1 TRBV10-1 TGCGCCCTGTCAAATGAGCAGTTCTTC CALSNEQFF
. . TRBJ2-7 TRBV11-1 TGTGCCAGCAGCCAGGGAGAGGCCTACGAGCAGTACTTC CASSQGEAYEQYF
many TRBD1 TRBJ1-5 TRBV7-9 TGTGCCAGCAGCTTAGAGGGGACAGGGGGGGTAAGCAATCAGCCCCAGCATTTT CASSLEGTGGVSNQPQHF
few TRBD1 TRBJ1-5 TRBV24-1 TGTGCCACCGGACAGGGGCCCAAGCCCCAGCATTTT CATGQGPKPQHF
. . TRBJ2-7 TRBV13 TGTGCCAGCAGCTCGTACTTGAGCTCCTACGGGCAGTACTTC CASSSYLSSYGQYF
. TRBD1 TRBJ1-1 TRBV10-3 TGTGCCATCAGTGGTACAGGGGGCACCCTCACTGAAGCTTTCTTT CAISGTGGTLTEAFF
. . TRBJ1-5 TRBV12-5 TGTGCCAGCGGGGTAGGGGGTCAGCCCCAGCATTTT CASGVGGQPQHF
. TRBD1 TRBJ2-2 TRBV20-1 TGCAGTGCTAGAGATCAGGGGGCCGGGGGGCTGTTTTTT CSARDQGAGGLFF
. TRBD2 TRBJ2-1 TRBV11-1 TGTGCCAGCAGCTTAGAAACCGGGACTAGCGGGAAGAATGAGCAGTTCTTC CASSLETGTSGKNEQFF
many TRBD1 TRBJ1-4 TRBV15 TGTGCCACCGATAATCCCGGGACAGGAGAAGAAAAACTGTTTTTT CATDNPGTGEEKLFF
few . TRBJ2-7 TRBV6-5 TGTGCCAGCAGTTACCGTGAGAAATTATACGAGCAGTACTTC CASSYREKLYEQYF
many . TRBJ2-2 TRBV10-3 TGTGCCATCAGTGGACCCGGGGAGCTGTTTTTT CAISGPGELFF
. TRBD1 TRBJ2-7 TRBV6-1 TGTGCCAGCAGTCCTACCGGGACAGCCGAGCAGTACTTC CASSPTGTAEQYF
. . TRBJ1-5 TRBV20-1 TGCAGTGCTAGACTTCCGGGACCGTCCAATCAGCCCCAGCATTTT CSARLPGPSNQPQHF
. TRBD2 TRBJ2-3 TRBV5-6 TGTGCCAGCAGCTTACTAGCGGGAGCAGATACGCAGTATTTT CASSLLAGADTQYF
. . TRBJ2-1 TRBV2 TGTGCCAGCAGTCCCATCGGGTACTCCTACAATGAGCAGTTCTTC CASSPIGYSYNEQFF
. . TRBJ1-4 TRBV5-6 TGTGCCAGCAGCGGGGTTGGTGGGGAACGGAGAAAACTGTTTTTT CASSGVGGERRKLFF
. TRBD2 TRBJ2-5 TRBV19 TGTGCCAGTAGTATAGCCTTACGGCTAGCGGGACTGGAGACCCAGTACTTC CASSIALRLAGLETQYF
many . TRBJ2-5 TRBV15 TGTGCCACCAGCAGATGGGGTTTCATTGAGACCCAGTACTTC CATSRWGFIETQYF
few TRBD1 TRBJ2-7 TRBV7-2 TGTGCCAGCAGCGTACCGGGACAGGGAAGAGACGAGCAGTACTTC CASSVPGQGRDEQYF
. TRBD2 TRBJ2-5 TRBV4-1 TGCGCCAGCAGCCAGAAGGCGGGGGTACGAGAGACCCAGTACTTC CASSQKAGVRETQYF
once . TRBJ2-6 TRBV10-3 TGTGCCATCAGTGAGTCGGGGGGGCAAGTCACTGAAGCTTTC CAISESGGQVTEAF
. . TRBJ2-5 TRBV4-1 TGCGCCAGCAGCCGAGATTTGGGGGCGCGGGAGACCCAGTACTTC CASSRDLGARETQYF
. TRBD1 TRBJ1-4 TRBV7-9 TGTGCCAGCAGCCACCGGGACAGTAAGAGTGAAAAACTGTTTTTT CASSHRDSKSEKLFF
many . TRBJ2-2 TRBV2 TGTGCCAGCACCTCCACGGGATACCACACCGGGGAGCTGTTTTTT CASTSTGYHTGELFF
few TRBD1 TRBJ2-2 TRBV29-1 TGCAGCTTAGGACAGGGCACCGGGGAGCTGTTTTTT CSLGQGTGELFF
. . TRBJ2-7 TRBV4-1 TGCGCCAGCACCGGTGGCCCTACTAGCTCCTACGAGCAGTACTTC CASTGGPTSSYEQYF
many . TRBJ1-1 TRBV25-1 TGTGCCAGCAGTGAGGGGGGCAACCGAGGGACTGAAGCTTTCTTT CASSEGGNRGTEAFF
many . TRBJ1-1 TRBV7-6 TGTGCCAGCAGCTTTTCCCACAGGGACACTGAAGCTTTCTTT CASSFSHRDTEAFF
. . TRBJ1-2 TRBV19 TGTGCCAGCAGCCAAGATCCGAGCCAAGTACCCAGTGGCTACACCTTC CASSQDPSQVPSGYTF
. . TRBJ2-2 TRBV7-2 TGTGCCAGCAGCTTGTCCTCAGTGGTGACCGGGGAGCTGTTTTTT CASSLSSVVTGELFF
. . TRBJ1-1 TRBV30 TGTGCCTGGAGTGTAGACCGGAACACTGAAGCTTTCTTT CAWSVDRNTEAFF
. . TRBJ1-5 TRBV10-3 TGTGCCATCAGCAAGGCGGGCGGCAATCAGCCCCAGCATTTT CAISKAGGNQPQHF
many . TRBJ2-5 TRBV24-1 TGTGCCACCGCTAGGGGGGACGCATGGGAGACCCAGTACTTC CATARGDAWETQYF
few . TRBJ2-5 TRBV10-3 TGTGCCAGCAGTTACGTCGGGGCTAAACAAGAGACCCAGTACTTC CASSYVGAKQETQYF
many . TRBJ1-6 TRBV7-2 TGTGCCAGCAGCTTAGAATGGCTTACAGGATCGCGGGAGGAATCACCCCTCCACTTT CASSLEWLTGSREESPLHF
many TRBD1 TRBJ2-6 TRBV7-2 TGTGCCAGCAGCTGGACAGGGGGCGTACTTGCTGGGGCCAACGTCCTGACTTTC CASSWTGGVLAGANVLTF
many TRBD1 TRBJ1-5 TRBV19 TGTGCCAGTAGTTTCGGGACAGACTTCAATCAGCCCCAGCATTTT CASSFGTDFNQPQHF